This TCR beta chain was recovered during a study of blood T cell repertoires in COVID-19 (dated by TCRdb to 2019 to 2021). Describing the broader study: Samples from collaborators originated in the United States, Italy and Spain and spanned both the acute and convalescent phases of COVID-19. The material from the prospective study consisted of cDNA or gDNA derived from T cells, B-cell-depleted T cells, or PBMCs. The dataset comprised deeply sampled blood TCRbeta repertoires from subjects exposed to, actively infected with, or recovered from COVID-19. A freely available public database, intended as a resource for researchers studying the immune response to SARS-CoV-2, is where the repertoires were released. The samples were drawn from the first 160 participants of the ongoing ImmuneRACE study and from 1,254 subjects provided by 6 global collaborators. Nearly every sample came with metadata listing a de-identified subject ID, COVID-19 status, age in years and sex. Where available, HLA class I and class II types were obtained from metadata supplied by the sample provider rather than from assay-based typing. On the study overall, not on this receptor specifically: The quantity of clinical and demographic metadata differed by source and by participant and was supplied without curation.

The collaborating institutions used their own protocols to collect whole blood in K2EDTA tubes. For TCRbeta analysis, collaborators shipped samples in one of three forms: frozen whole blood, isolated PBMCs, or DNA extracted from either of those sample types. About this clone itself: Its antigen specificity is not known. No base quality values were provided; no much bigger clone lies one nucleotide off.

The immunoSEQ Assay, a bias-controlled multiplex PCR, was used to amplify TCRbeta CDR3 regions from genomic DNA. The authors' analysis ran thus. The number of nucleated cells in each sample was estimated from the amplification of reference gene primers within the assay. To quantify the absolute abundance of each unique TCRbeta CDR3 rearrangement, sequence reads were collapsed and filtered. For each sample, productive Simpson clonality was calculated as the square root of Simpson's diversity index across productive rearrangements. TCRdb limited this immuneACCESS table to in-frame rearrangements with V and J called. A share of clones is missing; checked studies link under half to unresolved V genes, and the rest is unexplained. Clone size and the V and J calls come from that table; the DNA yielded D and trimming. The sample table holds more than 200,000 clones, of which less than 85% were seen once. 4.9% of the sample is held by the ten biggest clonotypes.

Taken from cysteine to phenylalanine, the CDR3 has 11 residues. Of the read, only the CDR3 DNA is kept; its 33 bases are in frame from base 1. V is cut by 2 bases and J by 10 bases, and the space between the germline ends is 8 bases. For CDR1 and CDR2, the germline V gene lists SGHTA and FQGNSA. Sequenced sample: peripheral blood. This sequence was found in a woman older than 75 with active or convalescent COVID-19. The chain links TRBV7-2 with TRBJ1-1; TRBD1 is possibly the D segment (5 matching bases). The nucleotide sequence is TGTGCCAGCAGCTTAATCAGGGTAGCTTTCTTT. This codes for CASSLIRVAFF.